This TCR beta chain was recorded in a study of identical twins. There are 13 residues in the CDR3. CDR1 and CDR2 from the germline V gene are MNHNS and SASEGT. Deletions cut 6 bases from V and 10 bases from J, with 16 bases between. TCRdb re-derived calls from the 5' RACE reads in MiXCR, one entry per CDR3 protein. Of approximately 500,000 distinct CDR3 sequences in the sample, roughly 15% were seen once. This sample also appeared in a second study, on yellow fever vaccine responses in identical twins.

The clonotype originates from a woman aged 18-29 years in good health. The sample comprised CD4+ T cells sorted from blood. The V gene is TRBV6-1, the J gene TRBJ2-1, with a possible D match to TRBD2 (5 bases). In DNA form, the CDR3 reads TGTGCCAGCAGAAGGACTGAACCGGGGGAGCAGTTCTTC. Translating it yields CASRRTEPGEQFF.